Below are 17 T cell receptor beta chains sequenced from a single sample in a study of shared clonotypes between healthy human individuals (dated by TCRdb to 2018 to 2020). The library was prepared using the immunoSEQ multiplex PCR assay. Sourced from immuneACCESS, this table was stored by TCRdb with only in-frame sequences that have V and J called. A share of the clones is absent; for the studies checked, an unresolved V gene accounts for under half, and the remainder has no known explanation. Present in this sample are some 1 million clones, about 70% of which were seen just once. Roughly 1.5% of the sample belongs to the ten largest clones. The sample taken for sequencing was memory CD4+ T cells sorted from blood. Taken with the paper, the label for cell subset or site translates to: CD45RA-negative fraction. These receptor sequences come from a man aged 18 to 35 in good health.

This clone has ten or more counts. The V call is TRBV7-2, the J call TRBJ2-2; perhaps TRBD1 as D (6 bases). Germline CDR1 SGHTA, CDR2 FQGNSA. V lost 5 bases, J lost 7 bases, and 11 bases lay in between. This CDR3 has 13 residues. This chain's CDR3 is CASSPGQNGELFF. DNA of the CDR3: TGTGCCAGCAGCCCGGGACAAAACGGGGAGCTGTTTTTT. The whole variable domain, remainder taken from reference TRBV7-2 and TRBJ2-2, is GAGVSQSPSNKVTEKGKDVELRCDPISGHTALYWYRQSLGQGLEFLIYFQGNSAPDKSGLPSDRFSAERTGGSVSTLTIQRTQQEDSAVYLCASSPGQNGELFFGEGSRLTVL.

The chain links TRBV20-1 to TRBJ1-1, with TRBD1 as a possible D gene (5 bases). The CDR3 consists of 9 residues. Germline V lookup: CDR1 DFQATT, CDR2 SNEGSKA (reference sequence). CDR3 coding DNA: TGCAGCGCAGGGCAGAGAGCTTTCTTT. Encoded protein: CSAGQRAFF.

A remark on this clone: Other DNA sequences in this sample translate to the same CDR3. This sequence joins TRBV6-1 and TRBJ2-2; 8 bases fit TRBD1. CDR1 MNHNS and CDR2 SASEGT come from the germline V gene. This CDR3 has 13 amino acids. The ends lost 3 bases at V and 6 bases at J; junction bases unmatched: 0. For the CDR3, the DNA is TGTGCCAGCAGTGACAGGGGGCCCGGGGAGCTGTTTTTT. This encodes CASSDRGPGELFF.

This clone was found once. V and J are TRBV28 and TRBJ1-1, with D maybe TRBD1 (6 bases). CDR3 size: 15 residues. With 4 bases removed from V and 6 bases from J, the gap between germline ends came to 18 bases. Germline V lookup: CDR1 MDHEN, CDR2 SYDVKM. The CDR3 bases are TGTGCCAGCAGTTCCCTAGGAGGGGGAAGGCCTGAAGCTTTCTTT. Protein: CASSSLGGGRPEAFF.

V is TRBV11-1 and J is TRBJ2-3; D might be TRBD1 (5 bases). Germline CDR1 reads SGHAT; CDR2 reads FQDESV (reference sequence). The V gene lost 5 bases and the J gene lost 2 bases, with 11 bases spanning the gap. The CDR3 length is 14 residues. CDR3 sequence: CASSLDRTTDTQYF. The CDR3 bases are TGTGCCAGCAGCCTAGACAGAACCACAGATACGCAGTATTTT.

The chain uses TRBV7-9 and TRBJ2-7; D may be TRBD1 (7 bases). Deletions cut 5 bases from V and 6 bases from J, with 20 bases between. There are 15 residues in the CDR3. The germline CDR1 and CDR2 sequences are SEHNR and FQNEAQ (reference sequence). In DNA form, the CDR3 reads TGTGCCAGCAGCGACCGGTACACGCAGGGGGGCGAGCAGTACTTC. Translating it yields CASSDRYTQGGEQYF.

This chain joins TRBV14 and TRBJ2-2; tentatively, D is TRBD1 or TRBD2 (5 bases each). This CDR3 spans 16 amino acids. The V gene lost 6 bases and the J gene lost 1 base, with 15 bases spanning the gap. Germline CDR1 and CDR2: SGHDN and FVKESK. For the CDR3, the DNA is TGTGCCAGCAGTCCTAGAGAGGGGTGGAACACCGGGGAGCTGTTTTTT. This gives the protein CASSPREGWNTGELFF. The complete variable domain, with remaining parts taken from reference TRBV14 and TRBJ2-2, reads EAGVTQFPSHSVIEKGQTVTLRCDPISGHDNLYWYRRVMGKEIKFLLHFVKESKQDESGMPNNRFLAERTGGTYSTLKVQPAELEDSGVYFCASSPREGWNTGELFFGEGSRLTVL.

The J gene is TRBJ1-1, the V gene TRBV6-5; D is possibly TRBD1 (5 bases). This CDR3 is built from 15 residues. Germline V gene sequence: CDR1 MNHEY, CDR2 SVGAGI. Between the trimmed V and J ends, which lost 6 bases and 1 base, there was a span of 15 bases. The CDR3 reads CASRPTQGPNTEAFF. DNA for the CDR3: TGTGCCAGCAGACCGACTCAGGGCCCGAACACTGAAGCTTTCTTT.

The genes are TRBV6-6 and TRBJ2-1, with D possibly being TRBD2 (5 bases). V gave up 2 bases and J gave up 15 bases, with 14 bases separating them. The CDR3 is made up of 12 amino acids. Germline V CDR1 and CDR2: MNHNY, SVGAGI (reference sequence). This CDR3 is CASSYEERVLFF. The CDR3 nucleotides are TGTGCCAGCAGTTACGAGGAGAGGGTGTTGTTCTTC.

This clone was seen just once. The junction shows a germline mismatch at one end, possibly a read error. The genes are TRBV5-1 and TRBJ1-6, with no clear D. The CDR3 length is 15 residues. Germline V gives CDR1 SGHRS, CDR2 YFSETQ. DNA of the CDR3: TGCGCCAACAGCTTGGAGCAGCTTTATAATTCACCCCTCCACTTT. Protein product: CANSLEQLYNSPLHF.

The V gene is TRBV28, the J gene TRBJ1-2; possibly TRBD1 for D (5 bases). The CDR3 covers 14 residues. The V gene's germline CDR1 is MDHEN and CDR2 SYDVKM. The V end was cut by 3 bases, the J end by 6 bases, with 14 bases between. The chain's CDR3 is CASSFQGRTHGYTF. The CDR3 DNA is TGTGCCAGCAGTTTCCAGGGCAGGACCCATGGCTACACCTTC.

This chain joins TRBV7-9 and TRBJ1-1; no clear D. V dropped 3 bases and J dropped 0 bases, with 8 bases sitting between them. The CDR3 extends over 14 amino acids. Germline V gives CDR1 SEHNR, CDR2 FQNEAQ (reference sequence). The DNA for the CDR3 is TGTGCCAGCAGCTTTGGGCCCCTGAACACTGAAGCTTTCTTT. Residues: CASSFGPLNTEAFF. The variable domain in full, completed from reference TRBV7-9 and TRBJ1-1, reads DTGVSQNPRHKITKRGQNVTFRCDPISEHNRLYWYRQTLGQGPEFLTYFQNEAQLEKSRLLSDRFSAERPKGSFSTLEIQRTEQGDSAMYLCASSFGPLNTEAFFGQGTRLTVV.

For the CDR3, the DNA is TGTGCCAGCAGCCCCACTTGGGGGTACACTGAAGCTTTCTTT. As protein: CASSPTWGYTEAFF. J is TRBJ1-1 and V is TRBV7-9, with D perhaps TRBD1 (5 bases). V was clipped by 5 bases and J by 3 bases, with 13 bases between them. CDR3 length equals 14 residues. CDR1 and CDR2 (germline): SEHNR, FQNEAQ (reference sequence).

This clone was counted a few times. The sample holds other DNA sequences that translate to the same CDR3. The chain joins TRBV7-2 to TRBJ1-2; TRBD1 is a possible D gene (5 bases). CDR3 length: 13 amino acids. The ends were cut back, 5 bases at V and 5 bases at J, with 12 bases in the middle. Germline lookup yields CDR1 SGHTA and CDR2 FQGNSA. The CDR3 region has the DNA TGTGCCAGCAGCAGAGACAGACTTTATGGCTACACCTTC. The encoded protein is CASSRDRLYGYTF.

This chain joins TRBV5-1 and TRBJ2-1; perhaps TRBD2 as D (6 bases). Germline loops: CDR1 SGHRS, CDR2 YFSETQ. With 7 bases removed from V and 4 bases from J, the gap between germline ends came to 15 bases. The CDR3 runs to 14 residues. The CDR3 protein is CASSRGGGYNEQFF. Written as DNA, the CDR3 is TGCGCCAGCTCCAGAGGAGGAGGGTACAATGAGCAGTTCTTC.

The chain couples TRBV30 to TRBJ2-3; D is unresolved. The length of the CDR3 is 13 residues. The V end lost 8 bases, the J end lost 0 bases, and 12 bases lay between the germline ends. The germline CDR1 and CDR2 sequences are GTSNPN and SVGIG (reference sequence). The CDR3 DNA sequence: TGTGCCGGGTTAGTACTTAGCACAGATACGCAGTATTTT. Its protein is CAGLVLSTDTQYF.

The chain joins TRBV5-8 to TRBJ2-1; D may be TRBD2 (5 bases). Germline lookup yields CDR1 SGHTS and CDR2 YDEGEE. Trimming took off 4 bases at V and 7 bases at J, with 18 bases between the two ends. The CDR3 has 15 residues. In DNA form, the CDR3 reads TGTGCCAGCAGCCTGGACTTTGCGGCCAGGAATGAGCAGTTCTTC. This codes for CASSLDFAARNEQFF.